The clone carrying this T cell receptor (beta chain) occurred many times. Its antigen is not known. The library labeled individual cDNA molecules by adding unique molecular identifiers to them. One entry per CDR3 protein results from TCRdb running MiXCR on the RACE reads. The data show around 300,000 distinct CDR3 sequences, with approximately 6.3% seen just once and about 8% held by the top ten. This record belongs to a study of human T cells and chemical hapten exposure. The CDR3 runs 14 residues. Trimming shortened V by 1 base and J by 8 bases, and 13 bases separated the two germline ends. Germline V gene lookup returns CDR1 SGHNT and CDR2 YYREEE (reference sequence). Noted time point: patch test 1, 2 weeks after DPC sensitization. This sample's treatment: therapeutic diphenylcyclopropenone sensitization with weekly scalp DPC. Study-wide points: TCRs whose frequency exceeded 1 in 1000 remained the same following DPC sensitization.

This material consisted of whole blood, taken in connection with sensitization to the hapten diphenylcyclopropenone (DPC). The TCR sequence derives from a young woman with alopecia areata. Some clones in this sample may be carry-over from other donors' samples. The chain is built from TRBV5-4 and TRBJ2-1; TRBD2 is a possible D gene (6 bases). The CDR3 region has the DNA TGTGCCAGCAGCTTGCTCAACGGGGGAGATGAGCAGTTCTTC. Its translation is CASSLLNGGDEQFF.